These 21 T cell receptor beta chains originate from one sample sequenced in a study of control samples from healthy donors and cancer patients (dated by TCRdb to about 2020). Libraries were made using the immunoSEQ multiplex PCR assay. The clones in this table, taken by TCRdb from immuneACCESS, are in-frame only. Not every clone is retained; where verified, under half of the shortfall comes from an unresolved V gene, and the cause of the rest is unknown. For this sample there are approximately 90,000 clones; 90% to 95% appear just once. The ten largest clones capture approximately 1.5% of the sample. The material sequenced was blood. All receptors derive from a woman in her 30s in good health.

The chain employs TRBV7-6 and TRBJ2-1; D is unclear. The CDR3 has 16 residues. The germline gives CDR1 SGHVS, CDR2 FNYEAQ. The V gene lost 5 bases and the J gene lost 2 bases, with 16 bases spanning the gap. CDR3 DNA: TGTGCCAGCAGCCCGCGCACTACTACCGCCTACAATGAGCAGTTCTTC. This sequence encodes CASSPRTTTAYNEQFF.

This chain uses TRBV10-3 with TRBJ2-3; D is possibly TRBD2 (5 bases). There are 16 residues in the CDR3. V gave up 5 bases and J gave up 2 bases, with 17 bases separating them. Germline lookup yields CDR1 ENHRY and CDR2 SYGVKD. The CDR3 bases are TGTGCCATCAGTCCAATAGTGACGGAGGCCACAGATACGCAGTATTTT. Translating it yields CAISPIVTEATDTQYF.

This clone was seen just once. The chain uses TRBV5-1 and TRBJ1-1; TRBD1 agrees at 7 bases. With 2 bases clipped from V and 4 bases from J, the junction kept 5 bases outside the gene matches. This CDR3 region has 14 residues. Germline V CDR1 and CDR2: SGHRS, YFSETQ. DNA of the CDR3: TGCGCCAGCAGCTTTCAGGGGGGAGCCACTGAAGCTTTCTTT. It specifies CASSFQGGATEAFF.

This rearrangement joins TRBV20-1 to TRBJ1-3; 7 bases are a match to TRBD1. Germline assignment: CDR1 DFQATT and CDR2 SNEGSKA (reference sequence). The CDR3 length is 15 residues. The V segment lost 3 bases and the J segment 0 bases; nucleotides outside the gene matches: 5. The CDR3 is CSASGQENSGNTIYF. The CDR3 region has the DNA TGCAGTGCTAGTGGACAGGAGAACTCTGGAAACACCATATATTTT.

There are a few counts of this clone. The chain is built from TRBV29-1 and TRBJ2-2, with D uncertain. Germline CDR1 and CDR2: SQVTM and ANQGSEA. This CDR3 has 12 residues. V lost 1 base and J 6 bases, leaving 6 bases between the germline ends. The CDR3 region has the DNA TGCAGCGTTGAAGGGCAGGCCGGGGAGCTGTTTTTT. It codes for CSVEGQAGELFF.

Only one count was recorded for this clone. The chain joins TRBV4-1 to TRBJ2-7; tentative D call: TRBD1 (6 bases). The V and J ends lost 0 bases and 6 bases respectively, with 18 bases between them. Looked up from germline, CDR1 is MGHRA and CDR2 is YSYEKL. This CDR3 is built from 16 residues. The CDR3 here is CASSQDGNRVIGEQYF. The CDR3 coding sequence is TGCGCCAGCAGCCAAGATGGCAACAGGGTCATCGGCGAGCAGTACTTC.

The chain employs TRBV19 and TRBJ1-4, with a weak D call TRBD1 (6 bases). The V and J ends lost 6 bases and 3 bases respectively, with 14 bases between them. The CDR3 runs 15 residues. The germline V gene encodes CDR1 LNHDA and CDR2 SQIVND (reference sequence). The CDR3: CASSPMGAANEKLFF. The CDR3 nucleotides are TGTGCCAGTAGCCCTATGGGGGCGGCTAATGAAAAACTGTTTTTT.

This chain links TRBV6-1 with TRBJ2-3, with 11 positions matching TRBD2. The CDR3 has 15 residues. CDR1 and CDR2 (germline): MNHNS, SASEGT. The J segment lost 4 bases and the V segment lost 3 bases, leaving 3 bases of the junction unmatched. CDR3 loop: CASSEGTSGPDTQYF. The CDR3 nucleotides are TGTGCCAGCAGTGAGGGGACTAGCGGACCAGATACGCAGTATTTT.

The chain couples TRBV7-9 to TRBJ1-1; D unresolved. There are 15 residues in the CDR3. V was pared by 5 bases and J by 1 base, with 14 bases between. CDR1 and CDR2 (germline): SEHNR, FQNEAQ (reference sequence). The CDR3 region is CASSHPLVQNTEAFF. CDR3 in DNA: TGTGCCAGCAGCCACCCTTTAGTCCAGAACACTGAAGCTTTCTTT.

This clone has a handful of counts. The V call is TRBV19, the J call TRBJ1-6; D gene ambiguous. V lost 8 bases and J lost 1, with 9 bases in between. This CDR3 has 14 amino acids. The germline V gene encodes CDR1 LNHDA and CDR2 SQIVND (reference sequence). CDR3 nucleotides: TGTGCCAGTGGCGGCATATCCTATAATTCACCCCTCCACTTT. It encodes CASGGISYNSPLHF.

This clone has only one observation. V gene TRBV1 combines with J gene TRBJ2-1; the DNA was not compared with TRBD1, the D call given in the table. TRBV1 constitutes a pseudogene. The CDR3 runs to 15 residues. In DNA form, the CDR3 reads TGCACCAGCAGCCAACCAGGGCATGAGTGGAATGAGCAGTTCTTC. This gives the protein CTSSQPGHEWNEQFF.

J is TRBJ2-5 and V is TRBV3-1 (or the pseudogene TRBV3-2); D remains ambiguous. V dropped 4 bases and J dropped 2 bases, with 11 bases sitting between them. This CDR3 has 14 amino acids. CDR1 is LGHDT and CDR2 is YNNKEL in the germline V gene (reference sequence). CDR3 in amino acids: CASSPPGPQETQYF. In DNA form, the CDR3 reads TGTGCCAGCAGCCCTCCGGGCCCACAAGAGACCCAGTACTTC.

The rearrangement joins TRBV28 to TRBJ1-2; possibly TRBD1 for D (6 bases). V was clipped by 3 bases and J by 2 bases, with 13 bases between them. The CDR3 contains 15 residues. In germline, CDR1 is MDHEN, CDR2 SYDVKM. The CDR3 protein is CASSFGQRPNYGYTF. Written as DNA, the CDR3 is TGTGCCAGCAGTTTTGGACAGCGGCCGAACTATGGCTACACCTTC.

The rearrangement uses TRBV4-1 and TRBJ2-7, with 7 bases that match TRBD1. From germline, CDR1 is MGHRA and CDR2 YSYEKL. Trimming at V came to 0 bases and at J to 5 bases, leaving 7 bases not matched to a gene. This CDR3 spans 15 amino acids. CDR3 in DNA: TGCGCCAGCAGCCAAGAGACAGGGAGCCTCGACGAGCAGTACTTC. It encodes CASSQETGSLDEQYF.

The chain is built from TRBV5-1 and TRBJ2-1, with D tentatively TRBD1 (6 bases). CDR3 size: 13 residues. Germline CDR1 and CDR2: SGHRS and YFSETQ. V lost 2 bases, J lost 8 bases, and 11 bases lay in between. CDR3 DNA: TGCGCCAGCAGCTTTGGCCAGGGGCATGAGCAGTTCTTC. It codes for CASSFGQGHEQFF. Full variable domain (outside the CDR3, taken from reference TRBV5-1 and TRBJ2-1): KAGVTQTPRYLIKTRGQQVTLSCSPISGHRSVSWYQQTPGQGLQFLFEYFSETQRNKGNFPGRFSGRQFSNSRSEMNVSTLELGDSALYLCASSFGQGHEQFFGPGTRLTVL.

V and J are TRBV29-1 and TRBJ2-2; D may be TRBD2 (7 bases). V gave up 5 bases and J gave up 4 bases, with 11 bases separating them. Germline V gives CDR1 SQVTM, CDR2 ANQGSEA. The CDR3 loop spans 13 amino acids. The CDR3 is CSVRGAGTGELFF. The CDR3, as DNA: TGCAGCGTTCGGGGGGCGGGCACCGGGGAGCTGTTTTTT.

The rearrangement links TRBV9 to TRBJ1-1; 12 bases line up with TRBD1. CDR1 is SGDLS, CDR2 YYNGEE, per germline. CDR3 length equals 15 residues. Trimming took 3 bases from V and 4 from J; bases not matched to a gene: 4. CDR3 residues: CASSEGQGAGTEAFF. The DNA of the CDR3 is TGTGCCAGCAGCGAGGGACAGGGGGCAGGCACTGAAGCTTTCTTT.

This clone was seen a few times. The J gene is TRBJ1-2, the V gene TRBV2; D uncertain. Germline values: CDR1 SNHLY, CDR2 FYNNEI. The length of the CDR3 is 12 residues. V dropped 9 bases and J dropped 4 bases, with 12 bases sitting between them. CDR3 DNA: TGTGCCAGTATAGCAGGCGGCTATGGCTACACCTTC. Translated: CASIAGGYGYTF.

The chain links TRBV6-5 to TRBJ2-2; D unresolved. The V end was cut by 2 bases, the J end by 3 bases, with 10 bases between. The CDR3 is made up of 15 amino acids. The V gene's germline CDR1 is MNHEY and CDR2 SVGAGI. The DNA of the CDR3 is TGTGCCAGCAGTTACGCCAGGCAGTACACCGGGGAGCTGTTTTTT. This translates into CASSYARQYTGELFF.

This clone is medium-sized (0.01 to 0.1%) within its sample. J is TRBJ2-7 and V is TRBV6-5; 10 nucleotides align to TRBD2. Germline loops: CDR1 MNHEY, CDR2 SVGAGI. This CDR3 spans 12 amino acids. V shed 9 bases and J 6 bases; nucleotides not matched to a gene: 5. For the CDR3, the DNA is TGTGCCAGTACCAGCGGGAGGGGCGAGCAGTACTTC. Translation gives CASTSGRGEQYF.

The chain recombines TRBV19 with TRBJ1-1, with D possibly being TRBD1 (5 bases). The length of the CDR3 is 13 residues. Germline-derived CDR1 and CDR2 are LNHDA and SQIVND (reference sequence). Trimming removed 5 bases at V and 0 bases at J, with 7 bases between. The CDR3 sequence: CASSVTVNTEAFF. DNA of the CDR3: TGTGCCAGTAGTGTGACAGTGAACACTGAAGCTTTCTTT. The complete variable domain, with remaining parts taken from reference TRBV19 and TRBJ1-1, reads DGGITQSPKYLFRKEGQNVTLSCEQNLNHDAMYWYRQDPGQGLRLIYYSQIVNDFQKGDIAEGYSVSREKKESFPLTVTSAQKNPTAFYLCASSVTVNTEAFFGQGTRLTVV.